A single sample is the source of the 7 T cell receptor beta chains below, sequenced in a study of shared clonotypes between healthy human individuals. TCRdb's copy holds only in-frame clones and misses some; the assay was immunoSEQ multiplex PCR. The sample holds about 2.2 million clones; 93% are singletons and the top ten take around 1.7%. CD8 cells classed as naive were CD45RO-negative and positively selected for CCR7, excluding terminally differentiated effector memory CD45RA+ cells. Specimen: naive CD8+ T cells from PBMCs. These receptors all stem from a young man in good health. Some clones in this sample may be carry-over from other donors' samples.

The chain combines TRBV4-1 with TRBJ2-7; TRBD1 aligns across 7 bases. J was trimmed by 6 bases and V by 3 bases; bases with no gene match: 11. From germline, CDR1 is MGHRA and CDR2 YSYEKL. CDR3 length: 15 amino acids. CDR3 sequence reads: CASSQYEGAGGEQYF. The DNA for the CDR3 is TGCGCCAGCAGCCAGTATGAGGGGGCAGGGGGCGAGCAGTACTTC.

Note on this clone: In the same sample, other DNA sequences code for this CDR3. V gene TRBV9 combines with J gene TRBJ2-7; no clear D. The CDR3 sequence is 13 residues long. V was shortened by 3 bases and J by 0 bases, with 7 bases between the two germline ends. CDR1 and CDR2 (germline): SGDLS, YYNGEE. The CDR3 region is CASSGRSSYEQYF. DNA for the CDR3: TGTGCCAGCAGCGGGAGAAGCTCCTACGAGCAGTACTTC. Variable domain in full (rest from reference TRBV9 and TRBJ2-7): DSGVTQTPKHLITATGQRVTLRCSPRSGDLSVYWYQQSLDQGLQFLIQYYNGEERAKGNILERFSAQQFPDLHSELNLSSLELGDSALYFCASSGRSSYEQYFGPGTRLTVT.

The chain carries TRBV19 and TRBJ2-1; D gene ambiguous. CDR3 length: 17 amino acids. V gave up 5 bases and J gave up 0 bases, with 17 bases separating them. Per germline, CDR1 LNHDA and CDR2 SQIVND (reference sequence). As DNA, the CDR3 is TGTGCCAGTAGTCGCGTCCTCGCCTACAGCTCCTACAATGAGCAGTTCTTC. Translated, it gives CASSRVLAYSSYNEQFF.

This rearrangement joins TRBV7-9 to TRBJ2-2; D uncertain. This CDR3 comprises 15 residues. Trimming took off 5 bases at V and 6 bases at J, with 16 bases between the two ends. Germline values: CDR1 SEHNR, CDR2 FQNEAQ (reference sequence). The DNA for the CDR3 is TGTGCCAGCAGCGAAGGACCCCTGGTGGCCGGGGAGCTGTTTTTT. Its protein is CASSEGPLVAGELFF.

On this clone: A much larger clone differs from this one at a single base, so this may be a read error. Other DNA sequences of this sample code for an identical CDR3. The J gene is TRBJ2-7, the V gene TRBV5-6; D gene uncertain. Germline assignment: CDR1 SGHDT and CDR2 YYEEEE. The V end lost 3 bases, the J end lost 1 base, and 2 bases lay between the germline ends. This CDR3 contains 11 residues. The CDR3 reads CASSYSYEQYF. The CDR3 DNA follows: TGTGCCAGCAGCTATTCCTACGAGCAGTACTTC.

This chain joins TRBV19 and TRBJ2-5, with 13 nucleotides matching TRBD2. Germline V gene data show CDR1 as LNHDA and CDR2 as SQIVND (reference sequence). The V gene end was trimmed by 6 bases and the J gene end by 4 bases; junction bases not matched to a gene: 8. The CDR3 runs 16 residues. In nucleotides, the CDR3 is TGTGCCAGTAGCACCGGGACTAGCGGGATCGGAGAGACCCAGTACTTC. The encoded protein is CASSTGTSGIGETQYF.

The rearrangement links TRBV5-6 to TRBJ2-5; D possibly corresponds to TRBD2 (6 bases). TRBJ2-7 matches the DNA end more closely, so the J call is doubtful. The CDR3 length is 14 residues. Germline V lookup: CDR1 SGHDT, CDR2 YYEEEE. The CDR3 spells CASSFGRDHYEQYF. In DNA form, the CDR3 reads TGTGCCAGCAGCTTCGGGCGGGATCACTACGAGCAGTACTTC.